Listed here are 18 T cell receptor beta chains from one sample, sequenced in a study of preoperative IRX-2 immunotherapy in early breast cancer (dated by TCRdb to between 2018 and 2021). Taken with the paper, the label for treatment or condition translates to: preoperative locoregional IRX-2 cytokine immunotherapy. Library creation used the immunoSEQ multiplex PCR assay. TCRdb's version of the immuneACCESS table is confined to in-frame rearrangements and falls short of the full clone set. An unresolved V gene accounts for under half of the shortfall where checked; the remainder is of unknown origin. The sample data list about 26,000 clones, and 85% to 90% of these were observed just once. The ten largest clones add up to around a tenth of the sample. Sample collection was performed from a patient treated with IRX-2 immunotherapy. These receptors all come from a human donor with breast cancer.

The chain carries TRBV7-2 and TRBJ2-1, with D perhaps being TRBD1 or TRBD2 (5 bases each). The V end lost 11 bases, the J end lost 0 bases, and 20 bases lay between the germline ends. Germline V gene lookup returns CDR1 SGHTA and CDR2 FQGNSA. The CDR3 covers 16 residues. CDR3 sequence reads: CAWGSKRSSSYNEQFF. CDR3 nucleotide sequence: TGTGCCTGGGGGTCTAAAAGATCGAGCTCCTACAATGAGCAGTTCTTC.

CDR3 DNA sequence: TGTGCCATCAGATCCGGGACTAGCGGCACAGATACGCAGTATTTT. It translates to CAIRSGTSGTDTQYF. The genes are TRBV10-3 and TRBJ2-3, with 10 bases matching TRBD2. The V and J ends lost 6 bases and 1 base, in that order; junction bases with no gene match: 4. Germline CDR1 is ENHRY and CDR2 is SYGVKD. The CDR3 is made up of 15 amino acids.

This rearrangement joins TRBV5-6 to TRBJ1-2; D perhaps matches TRBD1 (5 bases). The CDR3 totals 12 residues. The V and J ends lost 6 bases and 7 bases respectively, with 13 bases between them. The germline gives CDR1 SGHDT, CDR2 YYEEEE. The CDR3 DNA follows: TGTGCCAGCATCCTGGGGGAAGGTGGCTACACCTTC. It yields the protein CASILGEGGYTF.

The V and J genes are TRBV10-1 and TRBJ2-3, with 8 nucleotides matching TRBD2. Germline CDR1 reads WNHNN; CDR2 reads SYGVQD (reference sequence). This CDR3 comprises 17 residues. Trimming cost V 6 bases and J 4 bases; bases outside gene matches: 15. The CDR3 nucleotides read TGCGCCAGCAGCCGAAAGGTAGCGGGGATTGCCCCAGATACGCAGTATTTT. The encoded protein is CASSRKVAGIAPDTQYF.

The chain employs TRBV11-2 and TRBJ2-7; 9 bases fit TRBD1. The CDR3 has 16 residues. Germline trimming cut 0 bases from V and 1 base from J; bases unmatched to any gene: 4. Germline V CDR1 and CDR2: SGHAT, FQNNGV. The CDR3 DNA follows: TGTGCCAGCAGCTTAGACCCCGGGACAGGGTCCTACGAGCAGTACTTC. Its translation is CASSLDPGTGSYEQYF.

The chain is built from TRBV7-9 and TRBJ1-1, with D uncertain. Between the trimmed V and J ends, which lost 5 bases and 5 bases, there was a span of 9 bases. Germline CDR1 reads SEHNR; CDR2 reads FQNEAQ (reference sequence). This CDR3 comprises 12 residues. The CDR3 coding sequence is TGTGCCAGCAGCCCTGTGGGGACTGAAGCTTTCTTT. Its translation: CASSPVGTEAFF.

This clone was detected once. This chain connects TRBV15 to TRBJ1-5, with a tentative D call TRBD1 (5 bases). Germline-derived CDR1 and CDR2 are LNHNV and YYDKDF (reference sequence). CDR3 length: 15 amino acids. Trimming took 4 bases from V and 6 from J, leaving 16 bases between them. The CDR3 DNA is TGTGCCACCAGCAATCTCAGAGGGGTGGGTCAGCCCCAGCATTTT. Amino acid sequence: CATSNLRGVGQPQHF.

This chain connects TRBV27 to TRBJ2-1, with TRBD2 identical over 8 bases. Germline-derived CDR1 and CDR2 are MNHEY and SMNVEV (reference sequence). CDR3 length: 14 amino acids. Trimming removed 6 bases from V and 5 bases from J; junction bases left unmatched: 6. The CDR3 region has the DNA TGTGCCAGCAGCCTTAGCGGGACCAACAATGAGCAGTTCTTC. Translating it yields CASSLSGTNNEQFF.

The chain employs TRBV6-1 and TRBJ2-7, with 9 nucleotides matching TRBD1. Trimming took 6 bases from V and 4 from J; bases not matched to a gene: 10. The CDR3 totals 15 residues. Germline assignment: CDR1 MNHNS and CDR2 SASEGT. CDR3 in amino acids: CASSDTGGASYEQYF. CDR3 sequence (DNA): TGTGCCAGCAGCGATACAGGGGGCGCGTCGTACGAGCAGTACTTC.

V usage is TRBV10-1 and J usage is TRBJ1-1; the match to TRBD1 covers 12 bases. Per germline, CDR1 WNHNN and CDR2 SYGVQD (reference sequence). This CDR3 contains 14 residues. The J segment lost 11 bases and the V segment lost 6 bases, leaving 10 bases of the junction unmatched. CDR3 bases: TGCGCCAGCAGCTCCGGGACAGGGGGCGTGCGGGCTTTCTTT. Its translation is CASSSGTGGVRAFF.

The V and J genes are TRBV5-1 and TRBJ1-3; D is ambiguous. V lost 0 bases to trimming and J lost 3 bases, with 13 bases between them. Germline values: CDR1 SGHRS, CDR2 YFSETQ. There are 16 residues in the CDR3. CDR3 loop: CASSLVGAAGGNTIYF. The CDR3 bases are TGCGCCAGCAGCTTGGTGGGAGCGGCGGGTGGAAACACCATATATTTT.

This chain uses TRBV6-1 with TRBJ2-6, with unresolved D. V gave up 4 bases and J gave up 2 bases, with 3 bases separating them. Germline V gene lookup returns CDR1 MNHNS and CDR2 SASEGT. CDR3 length equals 13 residues. The chain's CDR3 is CASSVTGANVLTF. The DNA for the CDR3 is TGTGCCAGCAGTGTGACTGGGGCCAACGTCCTGACTTTC.

This chain connects TRBV5-1 to TRBJ1-2; TRBD1 is a possible D gene (6 bases). V was cut by 4 bases and J by 8 bases, with 18 bases left in between. CDR1 SGHRS and CDR2 YFSETQ come from the germline V gene. The CDR3 extends over 14 amino acids. For the CDR3, the DNA is TGCGCCAGCAGCGTGGAGGGGGGGCCTAGCGGCTACACCTTC. Amino acids: CASSVEGGPSGYTF.

The chain couples TRBV5-4 to TRBJ1-2; the D gene is possibly TRBD1 (6 bases). Germline lookup yields CDR1 SGHNT and CDR2 YYREEE (reference sequence). The CDR3 consists of 14 residues. Between the trimmed V and J ends, which lost 4 bases and 6 bases, there was a span of 16 bases. Here the CDR3 DNA reads TGTGCCAGCAGCGCATTACAGGGCGGGAATGGCTACACCTTC. It translates to CASSALQGGNGYTF.

The chain uses TRBV2 and TRBJ2-5; D call uncertain. CDR3 length: 13 amino acids. The germline V and J ends were trimmed by 6 bases and 8 bases, with 16 bases remaining between them. Germline V gene sequence: CDR1 SNHLY, CDR2 FYNNEI. This CDR3 is CASRGPLLITQYF. The CDR3 region has the DNA TGTGCCAGCAGAGGACCGCTTCTGATTACCCAGTACTTC.

The chain carries TRBV5-5 and TRBJ2-7; 10 nucleotides line up with TRBD1. Germline loops: CDR1 SGHKS, CDR2 YYEKEE (reference sequence). Trimming removed 0 bases from V and 3 bases from J; junction bases left unmatched: 6. The CDR3 extends over 16 amino acids. In DNA form, the CDR3 reads TGTGCCAGCAGCTTGGAACGGACAGGGGGGAACTACGAGCAGTACTTC. It is translated as CASSLERTGGNYEQYF.

This sequence joins TRBV5-1 and TRBJ2-1, with a possible D match to TRBD2 (5 bases). The germline V gene has CDR1 SGHRS and CDR2 YFSETQ. Trimming pared 3 bases from V and 5 bases from J, leaving 12 bases between. This CDR3 is built from 14 residues. CDR3 sequence reads: CASSWNSANNEQFF. DNA of the CDR3: TGCGCCAGCAGCTGGAATAGCGCCAACAATGAGCAGTTCTTC. The whole variable domain, filled in from reference TRBV5-1 and TRBJ2-1, reads KAGVTQTPRYLIKTRGQQVTLSCSPISGHRSVSWYQQTPGQGLQFLFEYFSETQRNKGNFPGRFSGRQFSNSRSEMNVSTLELGDSALYLCASSWNSANNEQFFGPGTRLTVL.

The CDR3 nucleotides are TGTGCCAGCAGCTTGGTGAGCCTAGAGCAGTTCTTC. Its protein is CASSLVSLEQFF. The chain carries TRBV5-4 and TRBJ2-1; no firm D call. Per germline, CDR1 SGHNT and CDR2 YYREEE (reference sequence). The V end was cut by 0 bases, the J end by 10 bases, with 8 bases between. This CDR3 spans 12 amino acids. Full variable domain (missing parts from reference TRBV5-4 and TRBJ2-1): ETGVTQSPTHLIKTRGQQVTLRCSSQSGHNTVSWYQQALGQGPQFIFQYYREEENGRGNFPPRFSGLQFPNYSSELNVNALELDDSALYLCASSLVSLEQFFGPGTRLTVL.